The clone carrying this TCR beta chain has at least ten counts. This entry is derived from a study of T cells in Graves' hyperthyroidism and ophthalmopathy. The CDR3 loop spans 12 amino acids. Trimming left V 3 bases short and J 4 bases short, with 10 bases between. Germline lookup yields CDR1 SQVTM and CDR2 ANQGSEA. Using RNA transcripts as the source, TCR beta CDR3 regions were amplified. Researchers ran a first-round RT-PCR on the TCR CDR3 using the HTBI primer set. One entry per CDR3 protein results from TCRdb running MiXCR on the multiplex PCR reads. The profile shows about 680,000 distinct CDR3 sequences, roughly 32% of them singletons.

The rearrangement joins TRBV29-1 to TRBJ2-7, with D possibly matching TRBD1 (6 bases). The TCR was taken from a middle-aged woman with Graves' hyperthyroidism. The sequencing input was blood. The CDR3 DNA is TGCAGCGTTGACATACAGGGATACGAGCAGTACTTC. Translating it yields CSVDIQGYEQYF.